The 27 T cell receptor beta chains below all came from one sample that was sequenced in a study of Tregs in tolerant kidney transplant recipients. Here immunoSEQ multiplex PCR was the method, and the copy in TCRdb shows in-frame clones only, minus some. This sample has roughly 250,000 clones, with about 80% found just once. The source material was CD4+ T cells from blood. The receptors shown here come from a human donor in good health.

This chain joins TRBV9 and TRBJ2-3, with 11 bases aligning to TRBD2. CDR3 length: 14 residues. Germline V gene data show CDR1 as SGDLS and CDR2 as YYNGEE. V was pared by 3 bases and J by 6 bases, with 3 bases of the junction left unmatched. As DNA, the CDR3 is TGTGCCAGCAGCGCATCTAGCGGGGGGGATACGCAGTATTTT. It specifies CASSASSGGDTQYF.

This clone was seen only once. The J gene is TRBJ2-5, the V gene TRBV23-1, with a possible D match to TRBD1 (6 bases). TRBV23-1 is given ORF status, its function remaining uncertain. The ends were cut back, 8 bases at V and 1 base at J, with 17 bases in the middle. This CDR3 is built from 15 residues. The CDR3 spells CASPRELQGQETQYF. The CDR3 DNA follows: TGCGCCAGCCCCCGAGAACTACAGGGCCAAGAGACCCAGTACTTC.

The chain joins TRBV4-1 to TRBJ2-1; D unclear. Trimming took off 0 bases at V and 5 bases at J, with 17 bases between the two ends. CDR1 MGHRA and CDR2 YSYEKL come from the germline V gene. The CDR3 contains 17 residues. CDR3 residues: CASSQDRALGLNNEQFF. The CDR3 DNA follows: TGCGCCAGCAGCCAAGATCGGGCCCTGGGTCTTAACAATGAGCAGTTCTTC.

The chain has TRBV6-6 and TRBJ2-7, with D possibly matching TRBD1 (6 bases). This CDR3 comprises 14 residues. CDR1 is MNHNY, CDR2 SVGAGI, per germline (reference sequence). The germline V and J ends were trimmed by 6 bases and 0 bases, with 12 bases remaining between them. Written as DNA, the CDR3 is TGTGCCAGCAGCCGCCAGGGACACTCCTACGAGCAGTACTTC. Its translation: CASSRQGHSYEQYF.

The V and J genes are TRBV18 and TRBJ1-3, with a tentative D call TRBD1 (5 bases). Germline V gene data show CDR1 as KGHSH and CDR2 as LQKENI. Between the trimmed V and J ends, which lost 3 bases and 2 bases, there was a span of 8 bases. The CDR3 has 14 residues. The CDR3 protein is CASSPVDTGNTIYF. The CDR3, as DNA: TGTGCCAGCTCACCGGTGGACACTGGAAACACCATATATTTT.

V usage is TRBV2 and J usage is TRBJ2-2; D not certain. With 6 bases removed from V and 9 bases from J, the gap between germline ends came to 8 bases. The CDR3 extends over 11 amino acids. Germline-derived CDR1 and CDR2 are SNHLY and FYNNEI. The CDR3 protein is CASSSTRELFF. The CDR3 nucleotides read TGTGCCAGCAGCAGTACCCGGGAGCTGTTTTTT.

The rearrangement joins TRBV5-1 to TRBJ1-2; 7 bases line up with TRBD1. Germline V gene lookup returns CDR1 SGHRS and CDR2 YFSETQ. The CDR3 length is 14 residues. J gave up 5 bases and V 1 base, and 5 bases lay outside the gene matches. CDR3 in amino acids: CASSLTGVGYGYTF. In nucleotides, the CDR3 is TGCGCCAGCAGCTTGACAGGGGTTGGGTATGGCTACACCTTC.

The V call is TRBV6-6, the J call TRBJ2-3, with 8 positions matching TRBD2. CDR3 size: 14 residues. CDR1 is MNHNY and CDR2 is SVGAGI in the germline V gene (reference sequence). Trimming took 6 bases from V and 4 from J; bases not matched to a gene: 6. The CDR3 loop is CASSRGGRPDTQYF. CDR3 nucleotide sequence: TGTGCCAGCAGCCGGGGGGGGCGCCCAGATACGCAGTATTTT.

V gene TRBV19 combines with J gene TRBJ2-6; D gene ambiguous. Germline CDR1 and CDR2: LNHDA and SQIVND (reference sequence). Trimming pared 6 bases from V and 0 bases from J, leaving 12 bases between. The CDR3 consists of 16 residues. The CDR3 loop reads CASRPSWDSGANVLTF. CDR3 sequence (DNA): TGTGCCAGTAGGCCCTCCTGGGACTCTGGGGCCAACGTCCTGACTTTC.

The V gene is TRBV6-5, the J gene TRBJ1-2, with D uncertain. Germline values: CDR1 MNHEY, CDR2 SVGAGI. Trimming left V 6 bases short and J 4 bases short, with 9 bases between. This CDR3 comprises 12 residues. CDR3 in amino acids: CASSYNSYGYTF. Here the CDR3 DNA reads TGTGCCAGCAGCTATAACTCCTATGGCTACACCTTC.

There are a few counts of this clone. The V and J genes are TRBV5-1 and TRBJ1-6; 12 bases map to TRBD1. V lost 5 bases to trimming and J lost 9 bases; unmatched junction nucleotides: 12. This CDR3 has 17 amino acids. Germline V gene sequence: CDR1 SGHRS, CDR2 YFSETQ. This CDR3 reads CASSSGTGGAGGSPLHF. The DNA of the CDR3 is TGCGCCAGCAGTAGTGGGACAGGGGGCGCGGGGGGTTCACCCCTCCACTTT.

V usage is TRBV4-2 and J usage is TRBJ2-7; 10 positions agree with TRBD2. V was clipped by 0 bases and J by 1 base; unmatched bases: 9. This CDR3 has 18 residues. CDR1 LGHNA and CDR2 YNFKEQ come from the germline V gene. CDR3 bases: TGTGCCAGCAGCCAAGATGCTAGCGGGAGAGATCCGTCCTACGAGCAGTACTTC. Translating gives CASSQDASGRDPSYEQYF.

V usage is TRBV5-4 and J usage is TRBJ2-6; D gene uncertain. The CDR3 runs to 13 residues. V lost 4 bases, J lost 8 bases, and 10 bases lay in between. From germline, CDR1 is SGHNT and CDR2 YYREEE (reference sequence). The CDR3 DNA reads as TGTGCCAGCAGCCGGGTGTGGCCCAACGTCCTGACTTTC. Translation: CASSRVWPNVLTF. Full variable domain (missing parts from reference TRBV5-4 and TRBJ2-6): ETGVTQSPTHLIKTRGQQVTLRCSSQSGHNTVSWYQQALGQGPQFIFQYYREEENGRGNFPPRFSGLQFPNYSSELNVNALELDDSALYLCASSRVWPNVLTFGAGSRLTVL.

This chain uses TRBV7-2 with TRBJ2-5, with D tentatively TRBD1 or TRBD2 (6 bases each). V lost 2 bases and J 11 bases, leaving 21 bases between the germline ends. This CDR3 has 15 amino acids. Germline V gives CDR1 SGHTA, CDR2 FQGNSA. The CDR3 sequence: CASSLLGGGFVNQYF. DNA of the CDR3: TGTGCCAGCAGCTTATTGGGGGGCGGTTTTGTTAATCAGTACTTC.

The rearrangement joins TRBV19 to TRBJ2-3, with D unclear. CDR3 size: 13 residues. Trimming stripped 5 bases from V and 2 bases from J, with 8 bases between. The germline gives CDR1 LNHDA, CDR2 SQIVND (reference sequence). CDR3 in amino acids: CASSPRITDTQYF. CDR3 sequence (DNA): TGTGCCAGTAGTCCCCGAATCACAGATACGCAGTATTTT.

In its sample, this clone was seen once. The chain's CDR3 is CASSLVPGSGQPQHF. For the CDR3, the DNA is TGTGCCAGCAGCTTAGTTCCGGGGTCGGGGCAGCCCCAGCATTTT. This chain uses TRBV7-8 with TRBJ1-5; D not resolved. Germline CDR1 and CDR2: SGHVS and FQNEAQ. The CDR3 has 15 amino acids. The V end was cut by 1 base, the J end by 7 bases, with 14 bases between.

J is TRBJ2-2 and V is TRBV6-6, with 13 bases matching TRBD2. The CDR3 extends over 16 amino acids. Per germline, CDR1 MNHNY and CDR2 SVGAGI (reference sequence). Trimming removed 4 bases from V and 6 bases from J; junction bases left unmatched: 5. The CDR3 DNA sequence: TGTGCCAGCAGTTCCCGGACTAGCGGGAGCGCCGGGGAGCTGTTTTTT. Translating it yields CASSSRTSGSAGELFF.

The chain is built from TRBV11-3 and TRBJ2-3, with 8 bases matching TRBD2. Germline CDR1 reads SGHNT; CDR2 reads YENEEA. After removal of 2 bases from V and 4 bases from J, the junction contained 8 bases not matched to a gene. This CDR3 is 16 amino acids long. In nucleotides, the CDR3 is TGTGCCAGCAGCTTACAACGAGCGGGAGTCTCAGATACGCAGTATTTT. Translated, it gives CASSLQRAGVSDTQYF.

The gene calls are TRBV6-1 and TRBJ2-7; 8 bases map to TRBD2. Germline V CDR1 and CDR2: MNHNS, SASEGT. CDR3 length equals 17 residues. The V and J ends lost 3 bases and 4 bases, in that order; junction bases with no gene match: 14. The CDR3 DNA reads TGTGCCAGCAGTGACCTCCCGGGGCGGGAGGTGAAGTACGAGCAGTACTTC. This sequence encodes CASSDLPGREVKYEQYF.

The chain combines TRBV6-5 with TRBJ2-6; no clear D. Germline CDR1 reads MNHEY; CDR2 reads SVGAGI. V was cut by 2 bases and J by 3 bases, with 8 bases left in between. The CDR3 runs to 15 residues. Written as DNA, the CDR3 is TGTGCCAGCAGTTACGCAGGCGGTGGGGCCAACGTCCTGACTTTC. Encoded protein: CASSYAGGGANVLTF.

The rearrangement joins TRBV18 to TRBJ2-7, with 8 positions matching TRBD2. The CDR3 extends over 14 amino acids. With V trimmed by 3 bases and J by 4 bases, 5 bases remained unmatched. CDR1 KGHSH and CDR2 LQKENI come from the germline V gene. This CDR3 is CASSPASGSYEQYF. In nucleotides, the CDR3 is TGTGCCAGCTCACCGGCTAGCGGGTCGTACGAGCAGTACTTC. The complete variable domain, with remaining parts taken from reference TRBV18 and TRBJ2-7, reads NAGVMQNPRHLVRRRGQEARLRCSPMKGHSHVYWYRQLPEEGLKFMVYLQKENIIDESGMPKERFSAEFPKEGPSILRIQQVVRGDSAAYFCASSPASGSYEQYFGPGTRLTVT.

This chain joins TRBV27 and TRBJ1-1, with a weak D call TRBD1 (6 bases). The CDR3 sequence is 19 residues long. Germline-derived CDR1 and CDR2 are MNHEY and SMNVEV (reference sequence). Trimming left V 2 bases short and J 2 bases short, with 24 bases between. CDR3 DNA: TGTGCCAGCAGTTTACGAGGAGGGGGGAACGTCCGCTCTAACACTGAAGCTTTCTTT. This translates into CASSLRGGGNVRSNTEAFF.

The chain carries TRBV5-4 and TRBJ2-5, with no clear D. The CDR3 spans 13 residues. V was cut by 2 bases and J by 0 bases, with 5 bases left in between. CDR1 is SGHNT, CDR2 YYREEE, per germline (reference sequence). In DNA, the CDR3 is TGTGCCAGCAGCTTCTATTACCAAGAGACCCAGTACTTC. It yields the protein CASSFYYQETQYF.

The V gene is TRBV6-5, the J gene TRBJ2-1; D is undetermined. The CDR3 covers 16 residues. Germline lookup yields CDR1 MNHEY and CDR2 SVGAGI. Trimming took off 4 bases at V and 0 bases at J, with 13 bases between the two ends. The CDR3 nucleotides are TGTGCCAGCAGTTGGGCGCGGATAAGCTCCTACAATGAGCAGTTCTTC. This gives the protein CASSWARISSYNEQFF.

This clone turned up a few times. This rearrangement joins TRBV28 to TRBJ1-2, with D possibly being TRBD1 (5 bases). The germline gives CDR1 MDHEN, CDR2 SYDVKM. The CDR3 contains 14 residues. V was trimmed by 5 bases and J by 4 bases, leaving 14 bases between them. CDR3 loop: CASSPPGPPYGYTF. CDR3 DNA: TGTGCCAGCAGTCCACCGGGACCCCCCTATGGCTACACCTTC.

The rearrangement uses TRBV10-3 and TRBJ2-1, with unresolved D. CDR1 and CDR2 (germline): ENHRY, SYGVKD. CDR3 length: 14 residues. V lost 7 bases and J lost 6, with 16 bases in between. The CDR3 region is CAITPTPTSNEQFF. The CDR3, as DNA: TGTGCCATCACTCCCACGCCGACTTCCAATGAGCAGTTCTTC.

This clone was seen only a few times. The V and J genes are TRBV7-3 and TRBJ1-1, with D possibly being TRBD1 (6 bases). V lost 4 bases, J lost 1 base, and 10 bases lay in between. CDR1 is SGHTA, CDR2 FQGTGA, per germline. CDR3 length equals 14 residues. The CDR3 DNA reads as TGTGCCAGCAGCTCGACAGGTTCGAACACTGAAGCTTTCTTT. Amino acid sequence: CASSSTGSNTEAFF.